This T cell receptor beta chain was captured in a study of Ad26.COV2.S vaccination and SARS-CoV-2 variants. Study-wide background: The donor belonged to the COV1001 Ad26.COV2.S trial arm. The study gave Ad26.COV2.S intramuscularly, once or twice 56 days apart.

The V gene lost 8 bases and the J gene lost 4 bases, with 17 bases spanning the gap. Per germline, CDR1 SGHVS and CDR2 FQNEAQ. The CDR3 loop spans 14 amino acids. Stated treatment: roughly 19 received Ad26.COV2.S at low or high dose, single or two shots; about five received placebo; per-sample allocation not given. The study sampled participants on day 63 after the first vaccine or placebo injection. Using immunoSEQ multiplex PCR, the repertoire was profiled, and TCRdb retains in-frame clones only, with some absent. Of about 680,000 clones listed, approximately 88% are singletons. The TCR originated in a person between 18 and 60 years old who received the Ad26.COV2.S COVID-19 vaccine or a placebo. This rearrangement joins TRBV7-8 to TRBJ2-5; the D gene could be TRBD1 or TRBD2 (5 bases each). The material sequenced was peripheral blood, taken in a trial of Ad26.COV2.S vaccine versus placebo. Here the CDR3 reads CASAWGRARETQYF. The CDR3 nucleotides are TGTGCCAGCGCCTGGGGACGGGCACGAGAGACCCAGTACTTC. Full variable domain (missing parts from reference TRBV7-8 and TRBJ2-5): GAGVSQSPRYKVAKRGQDVALRCDPISGHVSLFWYQQALGQGPEFLTYFQNEAQLDKSGLPSDRFFAERPEGSVSTLKIQRTQQEDSAVYLCASAWGRARETQYFGPGTRLLVL.